The TCR beta chain under discussion was sequenced for a study of cytomegalovirus exposure and HLA in healthy donors. Study-wide points: Researchers catalogued approximately 170 TCR beta chains as cytomegalovirus-associated. Earlier analysis found most TCR beta V segments productive about 90% or about 30% of the time. An analysis that was carried out later associated 16,951 TCR beta sequences with HLA alleles at 0.05 false discovery rate.

Regarding this clone: The antigen is unknown. Other nucleotide sequences in the sample specify the same CDR3.

Primers for the PCR totalled 60 Vbeta and 13 Jbeta. Here immunoSEQ multiplex PCR was the method, and the copy in TCRdb shows in-frame clones only, minus some. The sample includes 40,000 to 60,000 clones, more than 65% of them seen just once. Germline V gives CDR1 MDHEN, CDR2 SYDVKM. This CDR3 is 12 amino acids long. The ends were cut back, 3 bases at V and 5 bases at J, with 7 bases in the middle. The sample consisted of PBMCs. The V gene is TRBV28, the J gene TRBJ1-2, with D unclear. This receptor was taken from a woman aged 45-65 years in good health and CMV-seronegative. The CDR3 loop is CASSLRDYGYTF. The DNA of the CDR3 is TGTGCCAGCAGTTTGCGCGATTATGGCTACACCTTC.